Listed here are 17 T cell receptor beta chains from one sample, sequenced in a study of blood T cell repertoires in COVID-19. Repertoires were generated with immunoSEQ multiplex PCR, while TCRdb's copy carries only in-frame clones and drops some. This sample has about 200,000 clones, with around 86% found just once. Material for sequencing was peripheral blood. Source of these receptors: a woman in her forties or fifties with COVID-19, enrolled during active disease.

This chain links TRBV6-5 with TRBJ1-2; TRBD1 aligns across 11 bases. The germline V gene has CDR1 MNHEY and CDR2 SVGAGI. With 4 bases clipped from V and 5 bases from J, the junction kept 6 bases outside the gene matches. This CDR3 comprises 15 residues. Here the CDR3 reads CASSFAGTGGYGYTF. The CDR3 nucleotides read TGTGCCAGCAGTTTCGCCGGGACAGGGGGGTATGGCTACACCTTC.

The chain has TRBV5-1 and TRBJ1-1, with D tentatively TRBD1 (5 bases). Germline V lookup: CDR1 SGHRS, CDR2 YFSETQ. V lost 6 bases to trimming and J lost 8 bases, with 17 bases between them. The CDR3 loop spans 13 amino acids. The CDR3, as DNA: TGCGCCAGCACCCTGGGGGGTGGGAAGGAAGCTTTCTTT. Translated, it gives CASTLGGGKEAFF.

The chain employs TRBV24-1 and TRBJ1-4; D may be TRBD1 (5 bases). In germline, CDR1 is KGHDR, CDR2 SFDVKD. CDR3 length: 14 amino acids. V lost 4 bases, J lost 1 base, and 6 bases lay in between. CDR3 sequence (DNA): TGTGCCACCAGTGACAGGGTAACTAATGAAAAACTGTTTTTT. It codes for CATSDRVTNEKLFF.

The chain recombines TRBV3-1 (or the pseudogene TRBV3-2) with TRBJ1-5; the D gene is possibly TRBD1 (5 bases). CDR1 is LGHDT and CDR2 is YNNKEL in the germline V gene (reference sequence). Trimming took off 5 bases at V and 1 base at J, with 18 bases between the two ends. This CDR3 contains 17 residues. For the CDR3, the DNA is TGTGCCAGCAGCTTCACGACCCCGGGGGAGAGCAATCAGCCCCAGCATTTT. Amino acids: CASSFTTPGESNQPQHF.

The rearrangement links TRBV28 to TRBJ1-1; D is unclear. Germline lookup yields CDR1 MDHEN and CDR2 SYDVKM. The CDR3 has 15 residues. Between the trimmed V and J ends, which lost 7 bases and 2 bases, there was a span of 17 bases. CDR3 DNA sequence: TGTGCCAGCACGGAGGGTTCGGGTGGTAACACTGAAGCTTTCTTT. Translation: CASTEGSGGNTEAFF. The entire variable domain, with the rest obtained from reference TRBV28 and TRBJ1-1, is as follows: DVKVTQSSRYLVKRTGEKVFLECVQDMDHENMFWYRQDPGLGLRLIYFSYDVKMKEKGDIPEGYSVSREKKERFSLILESASTNQTSMYLCASTEGSGGNTEAFFGQGTRLTVV.

This chain links TRBV9 with TRBJ1-2; TRBD1 is a possible D gene (6 bases). Trimming pared 0 bases from V and 4 bases from J, leaving 19 bases between. CDR3 length equals 17 residues. The germline V gene has CDR1 SGDLS and CDR2 YYNGEE. In nucleotides, the CDR3 is TGTGCCAGCAGCGTAGGGTCGGGGGGCGGTGACGCCTATGGCTACACCTTC. Its translation: CASSVGSGGGDAYGYTF.

This rearrangement joins TRBV11-3 to TRBJ2-2; 7 bases match TRBD1. The ends lost 6 bases at V and 2 bases at J; junction bases unmatched: 12. Germline loops: CDR1 SGHNT, CDR2 YENEEA. CDR3 length equals 17 residues. CDR3: CASSLGTAGGNTGELFF. CDR3 bases: TGTGCCAGCAGTTTGGGGACCGCAGGGGGTAACACCGGGGAGCTGTTTTTT.

The V and J genes are TRBV7-9 and TRBJ1-2; D remains unclear. Germline V gene data show CDR1 as SEHNR and CDR2 as FQNEAQ (reference sequence). V gave up 3 bases and J gave up 5 bases, with 16 bases separating them. The CDR3 extends over 15 amino acids. The CDR3 is CASSFEAAATYGYTF. As DNA, the CDR3 is TGTGCCAGCAGCTTCGAGGCGGCCGCTACGTATGGCTACACCTTC.

J is TRBJ2-3 and V is TRBV6-1; a possible D gene is TRBD1 (7 bases). CDR3 length: 18 amino acids. The V gene's germline CDR1 is MNHNS and CDR2 SASEGT. V was cut by 0 bases and J by 7 bases, with 23 bases left in between. The CDR3 DNA reads as TGTGCCAGCAGTGAAGCAACCCTGCAGGGGGGTGGGTCAAATACGCAGTATTTT. It is translated as CASSEATLQGGGSNTQYF.

Regarding this clone: The junction does not match germline at one end; this may be a read error. The rearrangement links TRBV2 to TRBJ1-5, with no clear D. Germline V lookup: CDR1 SNHLY, CDR2 FYNNEI. The CDR3 totals 14 residues. This CDR3 reads CASSARISDQPQHF. DNA for the CDR3: TGTGCCAGCAGTGCCCGTATTAGCGATCAGCCCCAGCATTTT.

The chain is built from TRBV10-1 and TRBJ2-3, with 7 bases identical to TRBD1. With 4 bases clipped from V and 2 bases from J, the junction kept 9 bases outside the gene matches. The germline V gene encodes CDR1 WNHNN and CDR2 SYGVQD (reference sequence). This CDR3 is 16 amino acids long. The CDR3 DNA reads TGCGCCAGCAGTGCCGGACAGGTTCACCTCACAGATACGCAGTATTTT. This encodes CASSAGQVHLTDTQYF.

V is TRBV19 and J is TRBJ1-2, with D perhaps matching TRBD1 (5 bases). Trimming removed 5 bases at V and 7 bases at J, with 11 bases between. Germline CDR1 LNHDA, CDR2 SQIVND (reference sequence). There are 12 residues in the CDR3. This CDR3 is CASSDSVGGYTF. The CDR3 DNA reads TGTGCCAGTAGTGACAGTGTGGGTGGCTACACCTTC. Full variable domain (missing parts from reference TRBV19 and TRBJ1-2): DGGITQSPKYLFRKEGQNVTLSCEQNLNHDAMYWYRQDPGQGLRLIYYSQIVNDFQKGDIAEGYSVSREKKESFPLTVTSAQKNPTAFYLCASSDSVGGYTFGSGTRLTVV.

A single count supports this clone. The chain links TRBV2 to TRBJ1-1; tentatively, D is TRBD1 (6 bases). The germline V gene has CDR1 SNHLY and CDR2 FYNNEI. V lost 6 bases, J lost 1 base, and 15 bases lay in between. This CDR3 contains 15 residues. The CDR3 region has the DNA TGTGCCAGCAGGGCTTATGGACAGTCGAACACTGAAGCTTTCTTT. It is translated as CASRAYGQSNTEAFF.

The chain couples TRBV6-4 to TRBJ1-1; tentative D call: TRBD1 (5 bases). The germline V gene has CDR1 MRHNA and CDR2 SNTAGT. Deletions cut 6 bases from V and 1 base from J, with 9 bases between. The CDR3 runs 13 residues. CDR3 nucleotide sequence: TGTGCCAGCAGCTACAGGCCGAACACTGAAGCTTTCTTT. This codes for CASSYRPNTEAFF.

The chain uses TRBV5-1 and TRBJ2-1; 7 bases map to TRBD1. V dropped 4 bases and J dropped 6; count of bases not matched to a gene: 7. Germline V gene lookup returns CDR1 SGHRS and CDR2 YFSETQ. This CDR3 has 14 amino acids. The CDR3 protein is CASSDWTGGNEQFF. CDR3 in DNA: TGCGCCAGCAGCGATTGGACAGGCGGCAATGAGCAGTTCTTC. The full variable domain, rest sourced from reference TRBV5-1 and TRBJ2-1, is KAGVTQTPRYLIKTRGQQVTLSCSPISGHRSVSWYQQTPGQGLQFLFEYFSETQRNKGNFPGRFSGRQFSNSRSEMNVSTLELGDSALYLCASSDWTGGNEQFFGPGTRLTVL.

The J gene is TRBJ2-1, the V gene TRBV11-2, with a tentative D call TRBD2 (6 bases). Deletions cut 1 base from V and 2 bases from J, with 12 bases between. Germline CDR1 is SGHAT and CDR2 is FQNNGV. The CDR3 spans 16 residues. For the CDR3, the DNA is TGTGCCAGCAGCTTAGCTAGCGTCGGCACCTACAATGAGCAGTTCTTC. Amino acids: CASSLASVGTYNEQFF.

The chain recombines TRBV19 with TRBJ1-2; no firm D call. Germline V gene sequence: CDR1 LNHDA, CDR2 SQIVND (reference sequence). Trimming cost V 5 bases and J 0 bases, with 16 bases left between them. The CDR3 is made up of 16 amino acids. The CDR3 coding sequence is TGTGCCAGTAGTGCCCCGGGCAGGCGGGCTAACTATGGCTACACCTTC. It specifies CASSAPGRRANYGYTF.